This TCR beta chain derives from a study of beta chain features in type 1 diabetes. The sample holds a few counts of this clone. Its antigen remains unidentified. Study results and caveats: An over-representation of cells with high TCR expression could result from cDNA sequencing. Significant though moderate, a shortening of TCRB CDR3s appeared in all four CD4+ subsets of Type 1 diabetes patients. A definitive answer on HLA type influencing TCRB rearrangement was not reached here.

Expressed TCRB transcripts were sequenced, since all the RNA that had been isolated was reverse transcribed. Assay: immunoSEQ multiplex PCR; the TCRdb copy retains only in-frame clones and omits some. The sample yields around 300,000 clones, 8% seen once. Germline CDR1 reads MNHEY; CDR2 reads SVGAGI. The CDR3 sequence is 12 residues long. Trimming cost V 6 bases and J 16 bases, with 19 bases left between them. The sample comprised central memory CD4+ T cells from blood. This sequence was found in a woman younger than 35 in good health. This chain uses TRBV6-5 with TRBJ2-1, with a possible D match to TRBD1 (5 bases). In nucleotides, the CDR3 is TGTGCCAGCAGCCACAGGCGAGGAGAAAACTTCTTC. The encoded protein is CASSHRRGENFF.